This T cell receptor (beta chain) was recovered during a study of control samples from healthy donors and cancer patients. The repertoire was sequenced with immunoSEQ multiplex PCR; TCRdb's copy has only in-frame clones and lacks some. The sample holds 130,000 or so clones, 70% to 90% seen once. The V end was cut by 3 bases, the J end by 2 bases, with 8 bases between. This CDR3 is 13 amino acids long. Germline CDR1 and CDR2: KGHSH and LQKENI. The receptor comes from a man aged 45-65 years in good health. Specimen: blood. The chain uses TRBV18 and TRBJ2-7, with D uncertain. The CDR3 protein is CASSPSETYEQYF. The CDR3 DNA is TGTGCCAGCTCACCGTCGGAGACCTACGAGCAGTACTTC.